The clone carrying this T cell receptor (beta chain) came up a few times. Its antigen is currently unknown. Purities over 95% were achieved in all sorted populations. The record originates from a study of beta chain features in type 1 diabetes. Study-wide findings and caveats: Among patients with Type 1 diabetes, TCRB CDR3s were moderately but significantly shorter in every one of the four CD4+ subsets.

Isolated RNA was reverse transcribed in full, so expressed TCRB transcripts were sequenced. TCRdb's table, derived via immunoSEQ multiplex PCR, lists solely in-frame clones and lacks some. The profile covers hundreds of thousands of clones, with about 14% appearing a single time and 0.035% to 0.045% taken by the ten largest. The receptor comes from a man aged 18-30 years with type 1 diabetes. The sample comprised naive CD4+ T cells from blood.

CDR3 loop: CASSHVHRDTIYEQYF. The CDR3 region has the DNA TGCGCCAGCAGTCACGTCCACCGGGACACCATCTACGAGCAGTACTTC. This chain joins TRBV23-1 and TRBJ2-7; D possibly corresponds to TRBD1 (6 bases). TRBV23-1 is flagged as an ORF with uncertain function. V was clipped by 3 bases and J by 3 bases, with 18 bases between them. The CDR3 totals 16 residues.